This T cell receptor beta chain was profiled in a study of cytomegalovirus exposure and HLA in healthy donors. Trimming removed 6 bases from V and 4 bases from J, with 11 bases in between. CDR1 is LNHDA, CDR2 SQIVND, per germline (reference sequence). CDR3 length: 13 amino acids. Notes on this clone: Its antigen is currently unknown.

The PCR contained 60 Vbeta and 13 Jbeta primers. The table came from immunoSEQ multiplex PCR; TCRdb's copy has only in-frame clones and leaves some out. The repertoire holds approximately 200,000 clones, with 60% to 80% as singletons. The study, taken as a whole, reports: The authors later linked a missense DCLRE1C variant to TCR beta V- and J-gene trimming. It was reported that the classifier diagnosed cytomegalovirus status with high specificity and sensitivity in both the original and validation cohorts.

The clonotype was recovered from a woman in her thirties in good health and CMV-seropositive. The material sequenced was PBMCs. The chain is built from TRBV19 and TRBJ2-3; weak D call: TRBD2 (6 bases). The CDR3 coding sequence is TGTGCCAGTAGGGACTACGTGGCAGATACGCAGTATTTT. This gives the protein CASRDYVADTQYF.